The 10 T cell receptor beta chains below all came from one sample that was sequenced in a study of tumor and adjacent non-tumor tissue in lung cancer. This sample's RNA came from whole unsorted tissue. A modified ARM-PCR protocol with three rounds of nested PCR amplified TCRbeta. TCRdb redid the calling of the multiplex PCR reads with MiXCR, one entry per CDR3 protein. The sample yields tens of thousands of distinct CDR3 sequences, around 64% seen once. The sequenced material came from lung tumor tissue. The receptors stem from a man in his 60s with non-small cell lung cancer.

This clonotype showed up just once. It may be a read error: a sequence one base away is much more abundant. The chain links TRBV6-2 or TRBV6-3 to TRBJ2-1; TRBD2 matches 9 bases. The CDR3 has 16 amino acids. Germline assignment: CDR1 MNHEY and CDR2 SVGEGT. CDR3 residues: CASSYSKAGGTNEQLF. The DNA of the CDR3 is TGTGCCAGCAGTTACTCGAAAGCGGGAGGTACGAATGAGCAGCTCTTC.

As concerns this clonotype: At one boundary the junction diverges from the germline segment, which might be a read error. V gene TRBV11-3 combines with J gene TRBJ1-3; tentatively, D is TRBD1 (6 bases). Germline CDR1 and CDR2: SGHNT and YENEEA. The length of the CDR3 is 14 residues. The CDR3 DNA sequence: TGTGCCAGCAGCTTCGGACAGCATGGAAACACTATACATTTT. Translation gives CASSFGQHGNTIHF.

As concerns this clonotype: This is likely a read error, given that the CDR3 carries no conserved phenylalanine or tryptophan at its end. The DNA is left out, because the CDR3 cannot be placed on it with certainty; the CDR3 is given as TCRdb lists it. The chain employs TRBV4-1 and TRBJ2-1; TRBD1 reflects the table's D call only, with no check against the DNA. CDR1 and CDR2 from the germline V gene are MGHRA and YSYEKL. A total of 16 residues make up the CDR3, ends included. This CDR3 is CASSPEGSGAYNEQLL.

This clonotype has a handful of counts. Since a much larger clone is just one base distant, this may be a read error. V usage is TRBV12-3 or TRBV12-4 and J usage is TRBJ1-1; a possible D gene is TRBD1 (6 bases). This CDR3 has 15 amino acids. In nucleotides, the CDR3 is TGTTCCAGCAGTTTCGGACCAGGGGTCCACACTGAAGCTTTCTTT. Translation: CSSSFGPGVHTEAFF.

In this sample, this clonotype turned up a few times. One junction end disagrees with the germline gene, perhaps due to a read error. This chain links TRBV12-3 or TRBV12-4 with TRBJ1-4; D gene ambiguous. The CDR3 length is 15 residues. The CDR3 spells CASSPSGQLNEKLLF. As DNA, the CDR3 is TGTGCCAGCAGCCCTTCGGGTCAGCTGAATGAAAAACTGTTATTT.

This clonotype has ten or more counts. The chain carries TRBV12-3 or TRBV12-4 and TRBJ2-4; 7 nucleotides align to TRBD1. V shed 6 bases and J 6 bases; nucleotides not matched to a gene: 5. The CDR3 has 13 amino acids. DNA for the CDR3: TGTGCCAGCAGACGAAGACAGGGAAACATTCAGTACTTC. This encodes CASRRRQGNIQYF.

This clonotype has a handful of counts. A much larger clone lies one base from this, so it may be a read error. J is TRBJ1-1 and V is TRBV28; TRBD1 matches 7 bases. This CDR3 has 14 residues. CDR1 is MDHEN, CDR2 SYDVKM, per germline. The DNA for the CDR3 is TGTGCCATCAGTTTGGGACAGTCGAACACTGAAGCTTTCTTT. Translating gives CAISLGQSNTEAFF.

This clonotype appeared many times. V and J are TRBV4-1 and TRBJ2-2, with 7 positions matching TRBD1. V lost 2 bases and J lost 9; bases outside the gene matches: 15. CDR1 and CDR2 from the germline V gene are MGHRA and YSYEKL. This CDR3 has 17 residues. The CDR3: CASSQIKGQRSPRELFF. The DNA for the CDR3 is TGCGCCAGCAGCCAAATTAAGGGACAGCGCAGCCCGAGGGAGCTGTTTTTT.

This clonotype has at least ten counts. J is TRBJ1-6 and V is TRBV12-3 or TRBV12-4; D is unresolved. V was trimmed by 3 bases and J by 8 bases, leaving 11 bases between them. The CDR3 totals 14 residues. Here the CDR3 reads CASSFGLRDSPLHF. DNA for the CDR3: TGTGCCAGCAGTTTTGGGCTGCGGGATTCACCCCTCCACTTT.

A remark on this clonotype: The germline gene is not matched at one end of the junction; a read error may be the cause. The rearrangement links TRBV7-9 to TRBJ1-4, with D possibly being TRBD1 (6 bases). Germline V gene sequence: CDR1 SEHNR, CDR2 FQNEAQ (reference sequence). The CDR3 spans 15 residues. The CDR3 protein is CASSLITGTNEKLFF. In nucleotides, the CDR3 is TGTGCCAGCAGCTTAATCACAGGGACTAACGAAAAACTGTTTTTT.